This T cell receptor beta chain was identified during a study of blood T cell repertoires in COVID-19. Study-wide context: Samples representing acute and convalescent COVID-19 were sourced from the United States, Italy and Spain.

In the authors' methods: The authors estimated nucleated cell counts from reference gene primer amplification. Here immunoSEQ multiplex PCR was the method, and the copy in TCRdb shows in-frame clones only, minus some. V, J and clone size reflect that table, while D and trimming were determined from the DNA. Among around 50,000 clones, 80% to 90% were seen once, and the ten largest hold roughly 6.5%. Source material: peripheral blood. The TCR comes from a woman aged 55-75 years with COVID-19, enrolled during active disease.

DNA for the CDR3: TGCGCCAGCAGCTCGGGCGGGACAGGTGGTGACACCATATATTTT. It yields the protein CASSSGGTGGDTIYF. This chain joins TRBV5-1 and TRBJ1-3; 8 bases match TRBD1. Germline assignment: CDR1 SGHRS and CDR2 YFSETQ. With 3 bases clipped from V and 8 bases from J, the junction kept 10 bases outside the gene matches. This CDR3 spans 15 amino acids.